The present T cell receptor (beta chain) was sequenced within a study of T cell responses to AZD1222 COVID-19 vaccine (dated by TCRdb to 2020 to 2022). Study-level background: A total of 233 trial participants underwent TCR sequencing, of whom some 210 received two doses of AZD1222 and about 25 received two doses of the MenACWY control vaccine. Enrollment into the trials was organized by age into subgroups of 18-55, 56-69 and 70-plus years, and those subgroups contained about 160, 30 and 59 TCR-sequenced participants, respectively. Findings and caveats that apply to the study as a whole: Participants were mostly white British, with more females than males. The authors suggested clonal diversity may have been underestimated. After two AZD1222 doses, both the breadth and the depth of spike-specific TCRs were significantly higher than at day 0 and than in MenACWY recipients. The vaccine-associated CD4 TCRs covered the entire spike protein, and the dominant responses fell in regions 160-218 and 743-854. Epitopes outside the regions mutated in the B.1.351 and B.1.1.7 variants were reportedly recognized by nearly half of the unique spike-specific TCRs. In the small 56-69-year group, the increase in depth fell short of significance, most likely because of low power. Because no day 14 peak-response samples were available, the repertoires could be characterized only after the peak T cell response. Conclusions about previously exposed vaccinees are limited, since just six or seven AZD1222 recipients were seropositive for SARS-CoV-2 at baseline.

On this clone itself: It has no known antigen specificity. There are no base qualities to consult, and no much larger clone falls within one base.

The CDR3 regions of human TCRbeta chains were analyzed by immunosequencing. In the original analysis: Repertoire TCRs were matched against a reference library of SARS-CoV-2-specific TCRs generated with the MIRA antigen-specificity platform. Breadth meant the fraction of unique TCRs that were SARS-CoV-2-associated, whereas depth meant the fraction of total T cells that were SARS-CoV-2-associated. Using the MIRA data, every spike-specific TCR was mapped to the spike region that the TCR reacted to and assigned to either a CD4 or a CD8 class. Log10-transformed breadth and depth values were compared by one-way ANOVA with Sidak's multiple comparisons tests. The source is immuneACCESS, and TCRdb retained only in-frame sequences with V and J called. Part of the clones is not carried over; for the studies checked, unresolved V genes explain less than half of this, and the remainder is unexplained. Clone size and V and J calls were adopted from that table, with D and trimming inferred from the DNA. The sample has about 75,000 clones on record, more than 70% of them singletons. Over 8% of the sample is in the top ten clones.

What this sample's time point label stands for: about 28 days (+/-7) after the second vaccine dose. The treatment or condition label of this sample denotes: meningococcal conjugate vaccine given as trial control. Vaccinee samples came from UK trials COV001 and COV002, including a single-blind randomized controlled phase 2/3 trial of AZD1222 (ChAdOx1 nCoV-19) in healthy adults. Trial participant PBMC samples were collected at day 0 and day 28 after the second dose for TCRbeta chain sequencing. CDR1 and CDR2, looked up from the germline V gene (reference sequence), are DFQATT and SNEGSKA. There are 11 amino acids in the CDR3, from cysteine to phenylalanine inclusive. Only CDR3 DNA is held: 33 bases, read in frame from base 1. V drops 1 base and J drops 5 bases, leaving 4 bases in between.

The source was peripheral blood, collected 28 days after the second dose of the MenACWY control vaccine. The TCR sequence derives from an adult who received the MenACWY meningococcal vaccine as a control. The V and J genes are TRBV20-1 and TRBJ2-3; the D gene cannot be named for sure. The CDR3 loop reads CSARGRDTQYF. Here is the DNA: TGCAGTGCTAGAGGGCGAGATACGCAGTATTTT.